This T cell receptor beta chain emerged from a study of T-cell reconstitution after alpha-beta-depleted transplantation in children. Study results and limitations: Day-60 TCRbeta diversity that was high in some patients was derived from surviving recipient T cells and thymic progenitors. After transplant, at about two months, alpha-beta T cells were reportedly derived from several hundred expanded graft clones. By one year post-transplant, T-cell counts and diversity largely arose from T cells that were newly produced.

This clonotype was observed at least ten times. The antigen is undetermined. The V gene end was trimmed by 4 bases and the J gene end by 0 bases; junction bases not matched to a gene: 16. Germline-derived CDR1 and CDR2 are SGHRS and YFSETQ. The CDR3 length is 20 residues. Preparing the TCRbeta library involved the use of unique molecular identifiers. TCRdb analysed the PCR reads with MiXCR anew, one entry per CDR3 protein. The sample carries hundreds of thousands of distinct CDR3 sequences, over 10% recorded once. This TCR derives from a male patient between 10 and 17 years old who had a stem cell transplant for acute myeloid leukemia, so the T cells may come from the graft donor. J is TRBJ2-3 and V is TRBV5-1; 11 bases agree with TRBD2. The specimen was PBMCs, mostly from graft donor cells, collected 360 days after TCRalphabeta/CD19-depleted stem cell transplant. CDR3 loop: CASSPPRGLADPGSTDTQYF. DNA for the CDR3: TGCGCCAGCAGCCCCCCCCGGGGACTAGCGGACCCTGGGAGCACAGATACGCAGTATTTT.